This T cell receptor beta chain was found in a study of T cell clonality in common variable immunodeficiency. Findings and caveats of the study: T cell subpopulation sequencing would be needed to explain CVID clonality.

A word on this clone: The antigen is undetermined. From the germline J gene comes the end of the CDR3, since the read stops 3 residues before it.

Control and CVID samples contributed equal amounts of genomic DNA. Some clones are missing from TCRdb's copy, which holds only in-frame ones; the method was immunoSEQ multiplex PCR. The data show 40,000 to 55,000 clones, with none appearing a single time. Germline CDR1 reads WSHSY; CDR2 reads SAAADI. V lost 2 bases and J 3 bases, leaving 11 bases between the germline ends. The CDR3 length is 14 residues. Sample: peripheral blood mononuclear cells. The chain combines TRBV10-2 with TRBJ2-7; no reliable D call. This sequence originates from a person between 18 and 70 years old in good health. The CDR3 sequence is CASSEGGGNYEQYF. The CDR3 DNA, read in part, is TGCGCCAGCAGTGAGGGCGGCGGTAACTACGAG.